This is a list of T cell receptor beta chains from one sample in a study of T-cell reconstitution after alpha-beta-depleted transplantation in children. TCRdb ran MiXCR on the PCR reads and lists one entry per CDR3 protein. Seen here are hundreds of thousands of distinct CDR3 sequences, around 14% observed once, and the top ten hold roughly 0.84%. The specimen was PBMCs, collected before TCRalphabeta/CD19-depleted stem cell transplant. These receptors originate from a girl aged 2-10 years with congenital amegakaryocytic thrombocytopenia, due to receive a stem cell transplant. CDR3s include the opening cysteine and the closing phenylalanine or tryptophan. Rows give clone size only sometimes, using once, few, many, or a class for an expanded clone.

TRBJ2-7,14,few,TRBV5-1,CASSFSGGYERQYF
TRBJ1-3,16,many,TRBV10-3,CAIKDPTGGLRNTIYF
TRBJ2-3,14,few,TRBV19,CASTSQGEGDTQYF
TRBJ2-3,14,.,TRBV2,CASSLRGATDTQYF
TRBJ2-7,15,.,TRBV5-1,CASSLVGQGNYEQYF
TRBJ2-7,14,many,TRBV18,CASSPQGPNYEQYF
TRBJ2-5,13,few,TRBV27,CASSSDPRATQYF
TRBJ2-3,13,many,TRBV10-3,CAIRGHPTDTQYF
TRBJ2-4,14,many,TRBV28,CASSFALAKNIQYF
TRBJ2-1,13,few,TRBV6-5,CASSSRQGNEQFF
TRBJ2-3,17,.,TRBV29-1,CSVVLAGVVWHTDTQYF
TRBJ2-1,17,few,TRBV20-1,CCARLASGASSYNEQFF
TRBJ2-4,16,.,TRBV4-1,CASSQGGGRKENIQYF